These 8 T cell receptor beta chains were sequenced from one sample in a study of blood T cells in healthy people across ages. Using a J-beta primer mix together with a sample-barcoded 5' primer, a second PCR was run for roughly 6 to 12 cycles. Via MiXCR, TCRdb re-called the 5' RACE reads, giving one row per CDR3 protein. Of 450,000 to 650,000 distinct CDR3 sequences in the sample, around 24% are singletons; the top ten hold just over 8.5%. The data also belong to a second study, concerning T cells of mothers and their children.

The specimen sequenced was blood. All receptors come from a boy aged 5-17 years in good health.

The J gene is TRBJ2-5, the V gene TRBV7-9, with 7 bases matching TRBD1. The J segment lost 3 bases and the V segment lost 5 bases, leaving 9 bases of the junction unmatched. The length of the CDR3 is 15 residues. CDR1 SEHNR and CDR2 FQNEAQ come from the germline V gene (reference sequence). CDR3 coding DNA: TGTGCCAGCAGCGGCACCGGGACAGCAAAAGAGACCCAGTACTTC. Amino acids: CASSGTGTAKETQYF.

This clonotype has just a few counts. The V gene is TRBV28, the J gene TRBJ2-7; D gene uncertain. CDR3 length: 16 residues. CDR1 and CDR2 (germline): MDHEN, SYDVKM. The V gene lost 3 bases and the J gene lost 0 bases, with 15 bases spanning the gap. CDR3 DNA sequence: TGTGCCAGCAGTTTCTTTGGTATACTACGCTCCTACGAGCAGTACTTC. It codes for CASSFFGILRSYEQYF.

This clonotype was detected only once. The V and J genes are TRBV5-1 and TRBJ2-7; D call uncertain. V was trimmed by 0 bases and J by 5 bases, leaving 12 bases between them. The CDR3 has 14 amino acids. Germline values: CDR1 SGHRS, CDR2 YFSETQ. CDR3 protein: CASSLVAVSNEQYF. CDR3 bases: TGCGCCAGCAGCTTGGTCGCGGTTTCTAACGAGCAGTACTTC.

The chain is built from TRBV20-1 and TRBJ1-1; possibly TRBD1 for D (5 bases). The CDR3 runs 12 residues. The germline V gene encodes CDR1 DFQATT and CDR2 SNEGSKA (reference sequence). V lost 6 bases, J lost 6 bases, and 14 bases lay in between. CDR3 sequence (DNA): TGCAGTGCGAAGGGATTGGGGCCTGAAGCTTTCTTT. Its translation is CSAKGLGPEAFF.

The gene calls are TRBV7-9 and TRBJ1-3; TRBD1 might be the D (5 bases). The CDR3 has 15 amino acids. V was trimmed by 5 bases and J by 5 bases, leaving 16 bases between them. CDR1 SEHNR and CDR2 FQNEAQ come from the germline V gene (reference sequence). The CDR3 here is CASSVAGSTRNTIYF. In DNA, the CDR3 is TGTGCCAGCAGCGTGGCAGGGAGTACGAGAAACACCATATATTTT.

This clonotype was recorded a few times. This rearrangement joins TRBV12-3 or TRBV12-4 to TRBJ1-6, with D perhaps matching TRBD1 (6 bases). The V end was cut by 5 bases, the J end by 10 bases, with 15 bases between. The CDR3 has 14 amino acids. CDR3: CASSRDRTGSPLHF. Written as DNA, the CDR3 is TGTGCCAGCAGTCGAGACAGGACCGGCTCACCCCTCCACTTT.

The V call is TRBV7-2, the J call TRBJ2-3; TRBD1 aligns across 7 bases. The CDR3 runs to 15 residues. V shed 1 base and J 2 bases; nucleotides not matched to a gene: 3. Germline lookup yields CDR1 SGHTA and CDR2 FQGNSA. The CDR3 spells CASSLEGATTDTQYF. In nucleotides, the CDR3 is TGTGCCAGCAGCTTAGAGGGGGCTACCACAGATACGCAGTATTTT.

The chain has TRBV13 and TRBJ2-1, with TRBD2 matching over 8 bases. V shed 4 bases, J shed 5 bases, and the junction held 16 bases outside the gene matches. Germline CDR1 PRHDT, CDR2 FYEKMQ (reference sequence). CDR3 size: 18 residues. Here the CDR3 reads CASSSGTVSGSVHNEQFF. DNA of the CDR3: TGTGCCAGCAGCTCCGGGACGGTAAGCGGGAGTGTCCACAATGAGCAGTTCTTC.